This TCR beta chain stems from a study of cytomegalovirus exposure and HLA in healthy donors. Study-wide results and limits: Associated with cytomegalovirus, according to the listing, were 164 TCR beta chains. One later analysis, an examination of the roughly 130 validation repertoires, found that first-cohort TCR clusters tended to co-occur in them.

The protocol was immunoSEQ multiplex PCR, while the TCRdb copy is restricted to in-frame clones and leaves out a portion. The sample lists fewer than 60,000 clones, approximately 92% occurring once. Comment on this clone: Its antigen is not known.

Separate from the roughly 710-subject first cohort, the roughly 110-subject validation cohort was the one that the donors belonged to. V shed 3 bases, J shed 5 bases, and the junction held 8 bases outside the gene matches. CDR1 is SEHNR, CDR2 FQNEAQ, per germline (reference sequence). The CDR3 is 15 amino acids. The receptor's source is a young woman in good health and CMV-seronegative. The sample consisted of PBMCs. The rearrangement joins TRBV7-9 to TRBJ2-7; 9 positions match TRBD1. This CDR3 is CASSFPGQGSHEQYF. The CDR3 coding sequence is TGTGCCAGCAGCTTTCCGGGACAGGGATCCCACGAGCAGTACTTC.